Listed here is a single TCR beta chain. This sample stems from a study of shared clonotypes between healthy human individuals. Study in general: Each donor's CD8 memory used one plate, CD8 naive two, each CD4 subset three.

The repertoire was sequenced with immunoSEQ multiplex PCR; TCRdb's copy has only in-frame clones and lacks some. The data show about 510,000 clones, almost 97% seen once. This CDR3 region has 18 residues. Germline values: CDR1 SGHNT, CDR2 YYREEE (reference sequence). With V trimmed by 6 bases and J by 5 bases, 18 bases remained unmatched. The V call is TRBV5-4, the J call TRBJ1-4, with 8 bases aligning to TRBD1. The specimen sequenced was naive CD4+ T cells sorted from blood. Sample subset: CD45RA+ positively selected. The origin of this receptor is a woman between 25 and 40 years old in good health. CDR3 nucleotides: TGTGCCAGCAACGAGGGGAGGACAGGGCCGAGGAAAAATGAAAAACTGTTTTTT. Its translation is CASNEGRTGPRKNEKLFF.